This T cell receptor (beta chain) was captured by sequencing in a study of T cells in Graves' hyperthyroidism and ophthalmopathy. Study-wide results and caveats: A 13 V-J signature model discriminated ophthalmopathy versus stable hyperthyroidism.

RNA transcripts yielded amplified TCR beta CDR3 regions. Primed by the HTBI set, a first-round RT-PCR was run on the TCR CDR3. TCRdb itself ran the multiplex PCR reads through MiXCR, one entry per CDR3 protein. Of roughly 640,000 distinct CDR3 sequences listed, around 15% are singletons. This clonotype was seen only a few times. What it recognizes is unknown. Trimming cost V 4 bases and J 9 bases; bases outside gene matches: 9. This CDR3 comprises 16 residues. From germline, CDR1 is SGHTA and CDR2 FQGNSA. Sequencing used blood. The clonotype was recovered from a woman aged 40 to 50 with Graves' ophthalmopathy. This chain joins TRBV7-2 and TRBJ2-2; TRBD2 matches at 12 bases. CDR3 nucleotides: TGTGCCAGCAGCTCACGAACTAGCGGGGGGATCAGGGAGCTGTTTTTT. Translation: CASSSRTSGGIRELFF.